These 26 T cell receptor beta chains came from one sample sequenced in a study of T cell repertoires in cytomegalovirus infection. TCRdb ran MiXCR on the reads and lists one entry per CDR3 protein. The data hold some 100,000 distinct CDR3 sequences, with 20% to 25% observed a single time. Sequenced input: CD8+ T cells from PBMCs. These receptors were obtained from a human donor in good health (CMV status not recorded). Some clones in this sample may be carry-over from other donors' samples.

This clonotype was counted a single time. The gene calls are TRBV20-1 and TRBJ2-3; 12 bases map to TRBD2. The V and J ends lost 5 bases and 3 bases, in that order; junction bases with no gene match: 9. This CDR3 region has 16 residues. The germline CDR1 and CDR2 sequences are DFQATT and SNEGSKA (reference sequence). CDR3 DNA: TGCAGTGCTTCCCCGCTAGCGGGGGGGCTGACAGATACGCAGTATTTT. Encoded protein: CSASPLAGGLTDTQYF.

Only a few counts were recorded for this clonotype. The chain recombines TRBV6-2 or TRBV6-3 with TRBJ2-7; no clear D gene. The germline V and J ends were trimmed by 4 bases and 0 bases, with 13 bases remaining between them. This CDR3 contains 15 residues. Germline V lookup: CDR1 MNHEY, CDR2 SVGEGT. In DNA form, the CDR3 reads TGTGCCAGCAGTTCGAACAGCTACCTCTCCTACGAGCAGTACTTC. Translating it yields CASSSNSYLSYEQYF.

The sample holds many counts of this clonotype. The chain carries TRBV12-3 or TRBV12-4 and TRBJ2-7; the match to TRBD1 covers 9 bases. The V segment lost 4 bases and the J segment 5 bases; nucleotides outside the gene matches: 15. CDR3 length: 17 residues. In nucleotides, the CDR3 is TGTGCCAGCAGTTCTAATACTCCGGGACAGGGCGTCCACGAGCAGTACTTC. It encodes CASSSNTPGQGVHEQYF.

This clonotype was picked up a small number of times. Given the absence of the conserved phenylalanine or tryptophan at the CDR3 end, a read error is likely. The DNA is left out, because the CDR3 cannot be placed on it with certainty; the CDR3 is given as TCRdb lists it. V and J are TRBV12-3 or TRBV12-4 and TRBJ1-1; no DNA check was done on the table's D call, TRBD1. Ends included, the CDR3 has 11 residues. CDR3 loop: CASSLTMGQVY.

CDR3 nucleotides: TGTGCCAGCACCAGAGTGTGGGGACCCGGCAATGAGCAGTTCTTC. Its protein product is CASTRVWGPGNEQFF. The V and J genes are TRBV7-6 and TRBJ2-1, with D perhaps given as TRBD1 or TRBD2 (5 bases each). CDR1 is SGHVS, CDR2 FNYEAQ, per germline. There are 15 residues in the CDR3. Trimming left V 7 bases short and J 6 bases short, with 19 bases between. Combining the CDR3 with reference TRBV7-6 and TRBJ2-1 gives the whole variable domain GAGVSQSPRYKVTKRGQDVALRCDPISGHVSLYWYRQALGQGPEFLTYFNYEAQQDKSGLPNDRFSAERPEGSISTLTIQRTEQRDSAMYRCASTRVWGPGNEQFFGPGTRLTVL.

This clonotype was counted ten times or more. The gene calls are TRBV7-2 and TRBJ2-7, with D unclear. CDR1 and CDR2 (germline): SGHTA, FQGNSA. The CDR3 runs 12 residues. The V end lost 5 bases, the J end lost 3 bases, and 8 bases lay between the germline ends. In nucleotides, the CDR3 is TGTGCCAGCAGCCCCCCGAGCTACGAGCAGTACTTC. As protein: CASSPPSYEQYF. The full variable domain, its missing parts supplied by reference TRBV7-2 and TRBJ2-7, is GAGVSQSPSNKVTEKGKDVELRCDPISGHTALYWYRQSLGQGLEFLIYFQGNSAPDKSGLPSDRFSAERTGGSVSTLTIQRTQQEDSAVYLCASSPPSYEQYFGPGTRLTVT.

A remark on this clonotype: An end of the junction differs from the germline gene, which may be a read error. The V call is TRBV7-6, the J call TRBJ2-7; D may be TRBD2 (5 bases). CDR3 length equals 13 residues. CDR1 and CDR2 (germline): SGHVS, FNYEAQ. The CDR3 DNA reads TGTGCCAGCAGCCTAGCCTACTCCTACGAGCGGTACTTC. Encoded protein: CASSLAYSYERYF. Supplemented by reference TRBV7-6 and TRBJ2-7, the full variable domain reads GAGVSQSPRYKVTKRGQDVALRCDPISGHVSLYWYRQALGQGPEFLTYFNYEAQQDKSGLPNDRFSAERPEGSISTLTIQRTEQRDSAMYRCASSLAYSYERYFGPGTRLTVT.

The chain uses TRBV4-1 and TRBJ1-6, with 9 bases aligning to TRBD1. Germline loops: CDR1 MGHRA, CDR2 YSYEKL. There are 16 residues in the CDR3. The V and J ends lost 3 bases and 5 bases, in that order; junction bases with no gene match: 5. CDR3: CASSHDGQGNNSPLHF. The CDR3 DNA is TGCGCCAGCAGCCATGACGGACAGGGGAATAATTCACCCCTCCACTTT.

This clonotype appeared a few times. The genes are TRBV6-5 and TRBJ1-4; D possibly corresponds to TRBD1 (5 bases). Germline CDR1 and CDR2: MNHEY and SVGAGI. This CDR3 comprises 15 residues. V was shortened by 7 bases and J by 6 bases, with 18 bases between the two germline ends. The CDR3 reads CASTNWAGGDEKLFF. CDR3 bases: TGTGCCAGCACCAACTGGGCGGGAGGGGATGAAAAACTGTTTTTT.

This chain connects TRBV7-9 to TRBJ2-1; possible D gene TRBD1, 6 bases. V was pared by 5 bases and J by 6 bases, with 8 bases between. Germline V lookup: CDR1 SEHNR, CDR2 FQNEAQ (reference sequence). The CDR3 is 12 residues long. DNA of the CDR3: TGTGCCAGCAGCGGGGACACCAATGAGCAGTTCTTC. Translated: CASSGDTNEQFF.

On this clonotype itself: It may be a read error: a sequence one base away is much more abundant. The chain has TRBV7-4 and TRBJ2-7; D is possibly TRBD1 (6 bases). The CDR3 extends over 15 amino acids. The V end was cut by 5 bases, the J end by 1 base, with 15 bases between. The germline gives CDR1 SGHVT, CDR2 SQSDAQ. The CDR3 DNA reads as TGTGCCAGCAGCCCCCTTAACAGGGATTCCTACGAGCAGTACTTC. Protein: CASSPLNRDSYEQYF.

This chain links TRBV28 with TRBJ2-3; 7 nucleotides align to TRBD2. CDR1 MDHEN and CDR2 SYDVKM come from the germline V gene. Trimming took 4 bases from V and 0 from J; bases not matched to a gene: 16. The CDR3 length is 19 residues. The CDR3 coding sequence is TGTGCCAGCAGTTCCCCACTAGCGCACACACAACCTAGCACAGATACGCAGTATTTT. Its protein is CASSSPLAHTQPSTDTQYF.

This clonotype has only a few counts. The J gene is TRBJ2-7, the V gene TRBV10-3; 10 positions match TRBD1. J was trimmed by 0 bases and V by 6 bases; bases with no gene match: 8. The germline V gene has CDR1 ENHRY and CDR2 SYGVKD. The CDR3 covers 16 residues. CDR3 coding DNA: TGTGCCATCAGGGTGGACAGGGGGTCTCCCTCCTACGAGCAGTACTTC. This encodes CAIRVDRGSPSYEQYF.

This clonotype was detected many times. Compared with germline, one end of the junction differs, possibly owing to a read error. The CDR3, as DNA: TGTGCCAGCAGCTTAGGTAGCGGGAGGTCCTTCGAGCAGTACTTC. Residues: CASSLGSGRSFEQYF. This chain links TRBV7-9 with TRBJ2-7; TRBD2 agrees at 10 bases. The CDR3 consists of 15 residues. Germline V CDR1 and CDR2: SEHNR, FQNEAQ (reference sequence).

The chain uses TRBV20-1 and TRBJ2-7; 8 bases match TRBD2. Trimming removed 0 bases from V and 4 bases from J; junction bases left unmatched: 2. This CDR3 contains 13 residues. Germline assignment: CDR1 DFQATT and CDR2 SNEGSKA (reference sequence). The CDR3 spells CSAREASGYEQYF. CDR3 nucleotide sequence: TGCAGTGCTAGAGAAGCTAGCGGGTACGAGCAGTACTTC.

This clonotype was counted ten times or more. As DNA, the CDR3 is TGTGCCAGCAGTTTGGAGGGCACGAACACCGGGGAGCTGTTTTTT. Protein: CASSLEGTNTGELFF. This chain joins TRBV28 and TRBJ2-2; D is perhaps TRBD2 (6 bases). CDR1 MDHEN and CDR2 SYDVKM come from the germline V gene. This CDR3 spans 15 amino acids. Trimming removed 3 bases from V and 0 bases from J, with 8 bases in between.

V gene TRBV3-1 combines with J gene TRBJ2-2, with TRBD2 identical over 15 bases. Germline CDR1 is LGHDT and CDR2 is YNNKEL (reference sequence). V lost 4 bases and J lost 5; bases outside the gene matches: 2. The CDR3 is made up of 16 amino acids. CDR3 nucleotide sequence: TGTGCCAGCAGCCCCGGACTAGCGGGGGGGACCGGGGAGCTGTTTTTT. This codes for CASSPGLAGGTGELFF.

This clonotype was seen a handful of times. The J gene is TRBJ1-2, the V gene TRBV20-1, with a tentative D call TRBD1 (6 bases). Looked up from germline, CDR1 is DFQATT and CDR2 is SNEGSKA (reference sequence). V shed 6 bases and J shed 0 bases, with 17 bases lying between them. The CDR3 contains 15 residues. In DNA, the CDR3 is TGCAGTGCCCCCCCGGGGGCCCCTTCTAACTATGGCTACACCTTC. It encodes CSAPPGAPSNYGYTF.

In its sample, this clonotype was seen many times. The chain links TRBV6-5 to TRBJ2-7; 8 positions match TRBD1. V was clipped by 3 bases and J by 3 bases; unmatched bases: 10. This CDR3 has 16 amino acids. Germline-derived CDR1 and CDR2 are MNHEY and SVGAGI. CDR3 in amino acids: CASSYRSGQDLYEQYF. The CDR3 nucleotides read TGTGCCAGCAGTTATCGGTCGGGACAGGACCTCTACGAGCAGTACTTC.

Ten or more counts support this clonotype. This chain connects TRBV7-2 to TRBJ1-4; unclear D gene. This CDR3 region has 15 residues. Between the trimmed V and J ends, which lost 3 bases and 7 bases, there was a span of 15 bases. The germline CDR1 and CDR2 sequences are SGHTA and FQGNSA. The CDR3 protein is CASSLARDLGEKLFF. CDR3 in DNA: TGTGCCAGCAGCTTGGCGAGGGATTTAGGTGAAAAACTGTTTTTT.

The chain recombines TRBV10-3 with TRBJ2-1; D possibly corresponds to TRBD2 (6 bases). Trimming left V 8 bases short and J 8 bases short, with 10 bases between. Germline V CDR1 and CDR2: ENHRY, SYGVKD. The length of the CDR3 is 11 residues. The CDR3 spells CAIGTLDEQFF. The CDR3 DNA reads as TGTGCCATCGGGACTCTGGATGAGCAGTTCTTC.

There are many counts of this clonotype. CDR3: CASTPSQENTGELFF. In DNA form, the CDR3 reads TGCGCCAGCACCCCAAGTCAGGAGAACACCGGGGAGCTGTTTTTT. The V and J genes are TRBV4-1 and TRBJ2-2, with D unclear. In germline, CDR1 is MGHRA, CDR2 YSYEKL. CDR3 size: 15 residues. V lost 7 bases and J 1 base, leaving 13 bases between the germline ends.

As regards this clonotype: This CDR3 is missing its conserved last phenylalanine or tryptophan, likely due to a read error. No DNA is shown, since the ends of the CDR3 on it are uncertain; the CDR3 is the one TCRdb lists. The V gene is TRBV5-6, the J gene TRBJ2-7; the tabulated D call, TRBD1, remains unverified against the DNA. The CDR3 spans 8 amino acids, including both terminal residues. Germline assignment: CDR1 SGHDT and CDR2 YYEEEE. CDR3 in amino acids: CASTTGPS.

The chain carries TRBV29-1 and TRBJ2-7; no reliable D call. From germline, CDR1 is SQVTM and CDR2 ANQGSEA. The CDR3 has 12 amino acids. V lost 1 base, J lost 3 bases, and 7 bases lay in between. Written as DNA, the CDR3 is TGCAGCGTTGAAGGTCGCGGCTACGAGCAGTACTTC. This translates into CSVEGRGYEQYF.

This clonotype has just a few counts. The V and J genes are TRBV5-1 and TRBJ2-7; TRBD1 aligns across 8 bases. Germline values: CDR1 SGHRS, CDR2 YFSETQ. Germline trimming cut 3 bases from V and 3 bases from J; bases unmatched to any gene: 8. The CDR3 extends over 15 amino acids. This CDR3 is CASSSPSGTGYEQYF. CDR3 nucleotide sequence: TGCGCCAGCAGCTCCCCCTCCGGGACAGGCTACGAGCAGTACTTC.

There are a few counts of this clonotype. In nucleotides, the CDR3 is TGCAGCGTTGTCCGGGGAGGGATGGGTGAGCAGTACTTC. Translated, it gives CSVVRGGMGEQYF. The V call is TRBV29-1, the J call TRBJ2-7; 7 bases line up with TRBD2. CDR1 and CDR2 from the germline V gene are SQVTM and ANQGSEA. The CDR3 runs to 13 residues. The V and J ends lost 4 bases and 7 bases, in that order; junction bases with no gene match: 10.